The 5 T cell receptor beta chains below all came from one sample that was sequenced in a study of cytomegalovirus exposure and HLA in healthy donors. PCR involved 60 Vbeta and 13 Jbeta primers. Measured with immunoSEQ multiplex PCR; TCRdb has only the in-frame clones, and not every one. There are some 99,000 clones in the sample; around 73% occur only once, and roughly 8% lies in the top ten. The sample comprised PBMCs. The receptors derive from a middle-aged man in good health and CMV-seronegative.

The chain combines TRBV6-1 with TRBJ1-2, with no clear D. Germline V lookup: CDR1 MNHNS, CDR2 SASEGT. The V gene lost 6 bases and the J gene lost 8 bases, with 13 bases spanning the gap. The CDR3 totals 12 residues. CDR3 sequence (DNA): TGTGCCAGCAGGGAGCAGAGGAGAGGCTACACCTTC. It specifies CASREQRRGYTF.

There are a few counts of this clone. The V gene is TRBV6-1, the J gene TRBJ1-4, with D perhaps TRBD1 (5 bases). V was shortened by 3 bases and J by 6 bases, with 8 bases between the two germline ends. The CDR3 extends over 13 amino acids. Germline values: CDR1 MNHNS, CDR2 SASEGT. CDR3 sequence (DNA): TGTGCCAGCAGTGATAGGGGTCATGAAAAACTGTTTTTT. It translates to CASSDRGHEKLFF.

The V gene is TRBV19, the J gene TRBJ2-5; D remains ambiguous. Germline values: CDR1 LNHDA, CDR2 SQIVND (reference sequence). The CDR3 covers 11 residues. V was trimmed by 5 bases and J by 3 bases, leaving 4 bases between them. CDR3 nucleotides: TGTGCCAGTAGTGTCAAAGAGACCCAGTACTTC. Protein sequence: CASSVKETQYF.

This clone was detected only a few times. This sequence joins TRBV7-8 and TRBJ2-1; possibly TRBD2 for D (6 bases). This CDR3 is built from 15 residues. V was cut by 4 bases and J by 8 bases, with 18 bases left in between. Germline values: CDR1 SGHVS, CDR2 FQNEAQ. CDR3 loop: CASSWEFAGSYEQFF. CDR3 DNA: TGTGCCAGCAGCTGGGAGTTTGCGGGAAGCTATGAGCAGTTCTTC.

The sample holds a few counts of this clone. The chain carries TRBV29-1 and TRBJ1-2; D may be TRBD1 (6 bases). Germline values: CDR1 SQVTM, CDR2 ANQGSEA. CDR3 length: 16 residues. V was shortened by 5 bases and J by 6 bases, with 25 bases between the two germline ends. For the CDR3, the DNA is TGCAGCGTTATCCCCGAACAGGGAGCGGGAGGGGATGGCTACACCTTC. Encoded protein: CSVIPEQGAGGDGYTF.